This T cell receptor (beta chain) came from a study of blood T cell repertoires in COVID-19. Turning to the study itself: Researchers got acute and convalescent COVID-19 samples from the United States, Italy and Spain.

Using immunoSEQ multiplex PCR, the repertoire was profiled, and TCRdb retains in-frame clones only, with some absent. The table has about 98,000 clones, 80% to 95% seen once; the top ten hold around 1.9%. Sequences were obtained from peripheral blood. This clonotype originated in a woman aged 45-60 years with COVID-19, enrolled during active disease.

The CDR3 bases are TGTGCCAGCAGCTGGACAGATAGCACAGATACGCAGTATTTT. It specifies CASSWTDSTDTQYF. The gene calls are TRBV6-5 and TRBJ2-3, with a tentative D call TRBD1 (6 bases). This CDR3 contains 14 residues. The V gene lost 6 bases and the J gene lost 0 bases, with 10 bases spanning the gap. CDR1 MNHEY and CDR2 SVGAGI come from the germline V gene.